These 20 T cell receptor beta chains were sequenced from one sample in a study of T-cell reconstitution after alpha-beta-depleted transplantation in children. As it was prepared, the TCRbeta library received unique molecular identifiers. TCRdb recomputed calls from the PCR reads with MiXCR, one row per CDR3 protein. The sample lists about 230,000 distinct CDR3 sequences, about 9.6% occurring once. Source: PBMCs from the stem cell graft donor, taken from the stem cell graft. These receptor sequences come from a human donor who donated a stem cell graft to a child with SCID.

The table lists this clonotype with a few counts. The chain recombines TRBV19 with TRBJ1-1, with 9 bases fitting TRBD1. The length of the CDR3 is 17 residues. V trimming: 4 bases; J trimming: 2 bases; junction bases outside the gene matches: 11. From germline, CDR1 is LNHDA and CDR2 SQIVND (reference sequence). The CDR3 coding sequence is TGTGCCAGTAGTAGACGGTGGGACAGGGCTGCCAACACTGAAGCTTTCTTT. Its protein product is CASSRRWDRAANTEAFF.

The sample holds many counts of this clonotype. In DNA form, the CDR3 reads TGCGCCAGCAGCTTGTGGGTCGGTTTTTCTATTAGCACAGATACGCAGTATTTT. It specifies CASSLWVGFSISTDTQYF. The genes are TRBV5-1 and TRBJ2-3; no clear D. The CDR3 runs to 18 residues. V lost 1 base to trimming and J lost 0 bases, with 18 bases between them. Germline V CDR1 and CDR2: SGHRS, YFSETQ.

This clonotype was detected many times. V gene TRBV18 combines with J gene TRBJ2-1; 9 positions agree with TRBD1. Losses at the gene ends were 5 bases for V and 8 bases for J; bases not matched to a gene: 4. Per germline, CDR1 KGHSH and CDR2 LQKENI. The CDR3 sequence is 13 residues long. The CDR3 nucleotides are TGTGCCAGCTCAGGGACAGGGAAGGATGAGCAGTTCTTC. Its protein product is CASSGTGKDEQFF.

This clonotype came up many times. The V call is TRBV9, the J call TRBJ2-5, with TRBD2 identical over 7 bases. The CDR3 totals 13 residues. Unmatched junction bases numbered 5, after V lost 4 bases and J lost 5 bases. CDR1 and CDR2 (germline): SGDLS, YYNGEE. DNA for the CDR3: TGTGCCAGCAGCAGCGGGGTCGGGGAGACCCAGTACTTC. This codes for CASSSGVGETQYF. Full variable domain (outside the CDR3, taken from reference TRBV9 and TRBJ2-5): DSGVTQTPKHLITATGQRVTLRCSPRSGDLSVYWYQQSLDQGLQFLIQYYNGEERAKGNILERFSAQQFPDLHSELNLSSLELGDSALYFCASSSGVGETQYFGPGTRLLVL.

This clonotype was found many times. This sequence joins TRBV5-1 and TRBJ1-1; D is perhaps TRBD1 (6 bases). This CDR3 is built from 16 residues. The V gene's germline CDR1 is SGHRS and CDR2 YFSETQ. V was cut by 6 bases and J by 11 bases, with 29 bases left in between. The CDR3 protein is CASTDRSGGQGNGAFF. The CDR3, as DNA: TGCGCCAGCACCGACAGATCCGGTGGGCAGGGGAATGGGGCTTTCTTT.

This clonotype appeared many times. The V and J genes are TRBV29-1 and TRBJ1-1; D may be TRBD1 (5 bases). Germline lookup yields CDR1 SQVTM and CDR2 ANQGSEA. V lost 7 bases, J lost 1 base, and 13 bases lay in between. The length of the CDR3 is 13 residues. CDR3 amino acids: CSGGAFGNTEAFF. The CDR3 region has the DNA TGCAGCGGGGGCGCGTTCGGGAACACTGAAGCTTTCTTT.

This clonotype occurred many times. The chain is built from TRBV5-1 and TRBJ1-1; D gene unclear. Looked up from germline, CDR1 is SGHRS and CDR2 is YFSETQ. V lost 2 bases to trimming and J lost 0 bases, with 8 bases between them. The CDR3 spans 14 residues. CDR3 residues: CASSFYAMNTEAFF. The CDR3 DNA is TGCGCCAGCAGCTTCTACGCCATGAACACTGAAGCTTTCTTT.

This clonotype was seen many times. The rearrangement joins TRBV5-1 to TRBJ2-3; D not resolved. Trimming took off 1 base at V and 0 bases at J, with 12 bases between the two ends. This CDR3 region has 16 residues. Germline CDR1 SGHRS, CDR2 YFSETQ. In nucleotides, the CDR3 is TGCGCCAGCAGCTTGCGTGGAAGCCATAGCACAGATACGCAGTATTTT. It encodes CASSLRGSHSTDTQYF.

This clonotype has at least ten counts. V gene TRBV7-9 combines with J gene TRBJ1-2; no clear D. V gave up 2 bases and J gave up 4 bases, with 14 bases separating them. The CDR3 loop spans 15 amino acids. Germline CDR1 is SEHNR and CDR2 is FQNEAQ (reference sequence). CDR3 region: CASSLNPVRLYGYTF. DNA for the CDR3: TGTGCCAGCAGCTTAAATCCGGTACGGCTCTATGGCTACACCTTC.

This clonotype was found many times. The rearrangement links TRBV29-1 to TRBJ2-2; 10 bases agree with TRBD1. CDR1 is SQVTM and CDR2 is ANQGSEA in the germline V gene. The V gene end was trimmed by 4 bases and the J gene end by 5 bases; junction bases not matched to a gene: 1. CDR3 length equals 13 residues. The CDR3 protein is CSVGTGGTGELFF. CDR3 in DNA: TGCAGCGTTGGGACAGGGGGGACCGGGGAGCTGTTTTTT.

This clonotype was seen at least ten times. The chain carries TRBV7-2 and TRBJ2-7; a possible D gene is TRBD2 (6 bases). V dropped 1 base and J dropped 7 bases, with 14 bases sitting between them. CDR3 length: 14 amino acids. The germline V gene encodes CDR1 SGHTA and CDR2 FQGNSA. CDR3 amino acids: CASSLVGQAGEQYF. In nucleotides, the CDR3 is TGTGCCAGCAGCTTAGTGGGGCAGGCGGGAGAGCAGTACTTC.

This clonotype was observed at least ten times. The chain employs TRBV20-1 and TRBJ2-3; D unresolved. Germline CDR1 and CDR2: DFQATT and SNEGSKA (reference sequence). Trimming cost V 5 bases and J 2 bases, with 17 bases left between them. CDR3 size: 15 residues. In DNA, the CDR3 is TGCAGTGCTCGATTGGCCGAGCTGAACACAGATACGCAGTATTTT. Protein sequence: CSARLAELNTDTQYF.

This clonotype was picked up many times. V usage is TRBV5-1 and J usage is TRBJ1-1, with a possible D match to TRBD1 (5 bases). Germline values: CDR1 SGHRS, CDR2 YFSETQ. The CDR3 is made up of 13 amino acids. Trimming left V 0 bases short and J 6 bases short, with 9 bases between. The CDR3 reads CASSLGQLSEAFF. CDR3 coding DNA: TGCGCCAGCAGCTTGGGACAGTTGTCTGAAGCTTTCTTT.

This clonotype was found many times. The chain joins TRBV7-8 to TRBJ2-2, with 9 bases identical to TRBD1. CDR1 is SGHVS and CDR2 is FQNEAQ in the germline V gene. The CDR3 is 15 residues long. The V segment lost 4 bases and the J segment 2 bases; nucleotides outside the gene matches: 2. DNA of the CDR3: TGTGCCAGCAGCTCGACAGGGGGAAACACCGGGGAGCTGTTTTTT. Residues: CASSSTGGNTGELFF.

This clonotype has a count of ten or more. The chain combines TRBV6-5 with TRBJ1-1; tentatively, D is TRBD1 (5 bases). V was trimmed by 0 bases and J by 12 bases, leaving 11 bases between them. From germline, CDR1 is MNHEY and CDR2 SVGAGI. The CDR3 covers 12 residues. Here the CDR3 DNA reads TGTGCCAGCAGTTACTCGGGGGGGTCAACTTTCTTT. It codes for CASSYSGGSTFF.

On this clonotype itself: This may stem from a read error, because a much larger clone lies one nucleotide away. The V gene is TRBV20-1, the J gene TRBJ1-4; D gene ambiguous. V lost 8 bases and J lost 5, with 12 bases in between. The CDR3 has 12 residues. CDR1 is DFQATT and CDR2 is SNEGSKA in the germline V gene (reference sequence). DNA for the CDR3: TGCAGTCCTGGCGACTGGAATGAAAAACTGTTTTTT. It codes for CSPGDWNEKLFF.

There are many counts of this clonotype. The V gene is TRBV5-1, the J gene TRBJ2-2; unclear D gene. Per the germline V gene, CDR1 is SGHRS and CDR2 is YFSETQ. There are 14 residues in the CDR3. V was cut by 4 bases and J by 5 bases, with 12 bases left in between. This CDR3 reads CASSQTTETGELFF. DNA of the CDR3: TGCGCCAGCAGCCAGACGACTGAGACCGGGGAGCTGTTTTTT.

This clonotype was seen more than once but under ten times. The chain carries TRBV10-3 and TRBJ1-3, with a possible D match to TRBD1 (6 bases). Germline values: CDR1 ENHRY, CDR2 SYGVKD. Trimming left V 7 bases short and J 0 bases short, with 16 bases between. This CDR3 region has 16 residues. CDR3 in amino acids: CAIKTFGTSSGNTIYF. Here the CDR3 DNA reads TGTGCCATCAAAACTTTTGGGACAAGCTCTGGAAACACCATATATTTT.

Ten or more counts support this clonotype. This rearrangement joins TRBV5-1 to TRBJ1-6; 12 bases fit TRBD1. V trimming: 5 bases; J trimming: 7 bases; junction bases outside the gene matches: 7. Germline lookup yields CDR1 SGHRS and CDR2 YFSETQ. The CDR3 has 16 amino acids. This CDR3 is CASSPPGQGANSPLHF. CDR3 coding DNA: TGCGCCAGCAGTCCTCCGGGACAGGGGGCGAATTCACCCCTCCACTTT.

There are many counts of this clonotype. The chain has TRBV4-2 and TRBJ2-1, with 11 bases lining up with TRBD2. CDR1 is LGHNA and CDR2 is YNFKEQ in the germline V gene. The CDR3 spans 15 residues. The V segment lost 4 bases and the J segment 6 bases; nucleotides outside the gene matches: 5. CDR3 in amino acids: CASSPGLAVSNEQFF. The CDR3 bases are TGTGCCAGCAGCCCGGGACTAGCGGTTTCCAATGAGCAGTTCTTC.